This TCR beta chain is from a study of immune characterization of retroperitoneal liposarcoma (dated by TCRdb to the late 2010s). Receptors were amplified or captured by PCR. The instrument given in TCRdb is NextSeq 500. TCRdb trimmed public reads at Q25 via fastp, called clones via MiXCR and kept in-frame beta chains. A single entry per CDR3 protein holds the most common genes and DNA from its merged rows. The sample includes approximately 9,400 distinct CDR3 sequences, with less than 30% observed a single time. The ten largest clones add up to less than 8.5% of the sample. Notes on this clonotype: Its target antigen remains unknown. No base quality values were provided; no much bigger clone lies one nucleotide off.

The germline V gene specifies KGHDR as CDR1 and SFDVKD as CDR2. Its CDR3 holds 16 amino acids, cysteine through phenylalanine. Left in the record is the CDR3 DNA by itself, 48 bases read in frame from the first base. The sample taken for sequencing was tumor tissue. The V gene is TRBV24-1 and the J gene is TRBJ2-5; 9 junctional bases match TRBD2. The DNA end lines up better with TRBJ2-1; the J call may be wrong. This TCR derives from a male donor with retroperitoneal liposarcoma. The sequenced DNA is TGTGCCACCAGTGAAGTAGGGCGGGAGGGTATCAATGAGCAGTTCTTC. This codes for CATSEVGREGINEQFF.